This TCR beta chain comes out of a study of shared clonotypes between healthy human individuals (dated by TCRdb to 2020 to 2021). About the full investigation: A few men and a couple of women, aged 18 to 49 years, made up the cohort. For each donor, three plates each were used for CD4 naive and CD4 memory, two plates were used for CD8 naive, and one plate was used for CD8 memory. To estimate repertoire size and how much clonotype sharing occurs between individuals, the study deeply sequenced the blood TCR repertoires of several healthy adults. Different laboratories and diverse techniques were used to prepare libraries and sequence TCR repertoires, to increase sequencing depth and limit assay-specific biases. Between about 0.94 and 10 billion PBMCs per donor were obtained by leukapheresis. The paper as a whole reports these results and caveats: When a few donors were compared, the shared fraction of clonotypes was around 5% for naive CD4, 3.5% to 4% for naive CD8, 2.3% for memory CD4, and approximately 0.4% for memory CD8. Because the study included a small number of donors, the genetic and exposure-history diversity represented was limited. Naive subsets generally had larger estimated clonotype richness than memory subsets did. Pairwise subsampling led to the expectation that sequencing depth would affect the degree of clonotype sharing among donors. Compared with non-shared clonotypes, the clonotypes found in all four sorted-subset donors had higher generation probabilities. Even with the large sequencing depth, rarefaction of the sorted-subset datasets indicated that sequencing was incomplete. Sampling was limited to blood, and TCR repertoires in tissue likely differ from TCR repertoires in blood.

The CDR3 sequence holds 16 residues, the cysteine and phenylalanine included. Only the CDR3 region is kept as DNA, spanning 48 bases read in frame from base 1. V loses 3 bases, J loses 1 base, and the germline ends lie 15 bases apart. CDR1 LNHDA and CDR2 SQIVND are derived from the germline V gene (reference sequence). With respect to this clone: It lacks a known antigen. Base qualities are not at hand, and no much larger clone is one base apart.

Using the deep immunoSEQ assay, TCR CDR3 regions were amplified from genomic DNA by multiplex PCR. Extracted genomic DNA from each cell subset was distributed evenly across all wells of several immunoSEQ 96-well plates, and each plate was treated as a replicate. Each replicate PCR for sorted subsets received roughly 0.2 ug genomic DNA, equal to roughly 30,000 T cell genomes. The purified libraries were quantified using a Qubit 3.0 fluorometer, sized with a Bioanalyzer 2100, and then quantified again using the KAPA Library Quantification kit. A separate single-read 150-cycle Illumina NextSeq 550 flow cell was used to sequence each immunoSEQ 96-well plate. On the study's bioinformatics: Because only junctional sequences without quality scores were contained in the immunoSEQ output, filtering matching that applied to full-length reads could not be performed. Sequences were annotated with PyIR, a Python wrapper for IgBLAST v1.9, using IMGT germline references to assign V/J genes and CDR3. Reads were removed for weak V/J assignments (E-value above 1e-6), missing CDR3, stop codons, out-of-frame junctions, or ambiguous translated residues. V3J clonotypes were defined as sequences sharing an identical inferred V gene, J gene, and CDR3 amino acid sequence. The percentage overlap between two repertoires was calculated by dividing the number of shared unique clonotypes by the size of the smaller repertoire. Repertoire richness was assessed with RTK rarefaction, the Chao1 estimator, and Recon v2.1 estimates of unobserved clonotypes. Generation probabilities were computed with OLGA for all TCRbeta clonotypes obtained by the gDNA method from a handful of donors. This immuneACCESS table, as held by TCRdb, lists in-frame sequences with V and J called but not all clones. Of the missing ones, under half trace to an unresolved V gene in checked studies; the others have no known cause. V, J and clone size were drawn from that table, and D and trimming were deduced from the DNA. The sample data list millions of clones, and approximately 90% of these were observed just once. The ten top clones hold over 0.12% of the sample.

The donors were healthy, HIV-negative adults who had no recently reported acute infections or vaccinations. Every donor was a Caucasian adult residing in Nashville, Tennessee, USA. Magnetic negative selection was used to enrich CD4+ T cells, after which naive cells were positively selected on CD45RA and the negative fraction became the memory subset. Blood was collected by leukapheresis, and PBMCs were isolated by Ficoll-Histopaque density gradient centrifugation and then cryopreserved in liquid nitrogen vapor phase. Analytical flow cytometry was used to check the purity and quantity of every magnetically sorted T cell population. Genomic DNA was isolated from each sorted fraction and quantified by UV absorbance on a Nanodrop 2000c.

The sequenced sample was naive CD4+ T cells sorted from blood. What this sample's cell subset or site label stands for: CD45RA+ positively selected. This sequence was found in a young man in good health. The receptor chain draws on TRBV19 and TRBJ1-1; TRBD1 is perhaps the D gene, given 6 matching bases. Here is the DNA: TGTGCCAGTAGTATGGGGGGGTACAGGGCGAACACTGAAGCTTTCTTT. Its coded protein is CASSMGGYRANTEAFF.